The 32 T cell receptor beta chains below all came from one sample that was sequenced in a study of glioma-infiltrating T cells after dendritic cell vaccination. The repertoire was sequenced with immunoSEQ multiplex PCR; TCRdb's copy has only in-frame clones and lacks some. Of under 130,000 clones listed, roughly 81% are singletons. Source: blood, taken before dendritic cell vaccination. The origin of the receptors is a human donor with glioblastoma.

CDR3 amino acids: CASSPTGSNQPQHF. The CDR3 DNA reads as TGTGCCAGCAGCCCGACAGGTAGCAATCAGCCCCAGCATTTT. The gene calls are TRBV7-9 and TRBJ1-5; the D gene is possibly TRBD1 (6 bases). V lost 5 bases and J lost 0, with 8 bases in between. Germline V lookup: CDR1 SEHNR, CDR2 FQNEAQ (reference sequence). The CDR3 runs 14 residues.

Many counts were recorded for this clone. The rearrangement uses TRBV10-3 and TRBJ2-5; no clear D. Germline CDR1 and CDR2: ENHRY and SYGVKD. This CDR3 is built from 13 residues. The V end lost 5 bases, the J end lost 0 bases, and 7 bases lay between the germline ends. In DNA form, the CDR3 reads TGTGCCATCAGTACAGAGAACCAAGAGACCCAGTACTTC. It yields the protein CAISTENQETQYF.

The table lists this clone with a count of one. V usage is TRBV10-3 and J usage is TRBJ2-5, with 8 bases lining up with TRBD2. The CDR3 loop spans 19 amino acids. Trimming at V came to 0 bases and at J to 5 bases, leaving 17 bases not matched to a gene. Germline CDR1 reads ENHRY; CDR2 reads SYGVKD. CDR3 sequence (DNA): TGTGCCATCAGTGAGTCGATAGGACAGCGGGGGATCATTGGGGAGACCCAGTACTTC. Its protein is CAISESIGQRGIIGETQYF.

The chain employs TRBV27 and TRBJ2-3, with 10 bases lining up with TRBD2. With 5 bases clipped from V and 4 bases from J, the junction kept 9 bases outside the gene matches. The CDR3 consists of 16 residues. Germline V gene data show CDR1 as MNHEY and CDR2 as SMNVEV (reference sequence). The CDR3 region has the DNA TGTGCCAGCAGTACGGGGACTAGCGAAGAGGCAGATACGCAGTATTTT. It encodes CASSTGTSEEADTQYF.

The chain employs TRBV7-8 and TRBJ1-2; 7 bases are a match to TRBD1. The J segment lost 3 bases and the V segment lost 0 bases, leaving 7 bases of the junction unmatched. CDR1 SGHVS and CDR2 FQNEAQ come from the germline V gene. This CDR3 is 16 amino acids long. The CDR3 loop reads CASSLARRGRDYGYTF. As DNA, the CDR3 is TGTGCCAGCAGCTTAGCGAGGAGGGGGCGCGACTATGGCTACACCTTC.

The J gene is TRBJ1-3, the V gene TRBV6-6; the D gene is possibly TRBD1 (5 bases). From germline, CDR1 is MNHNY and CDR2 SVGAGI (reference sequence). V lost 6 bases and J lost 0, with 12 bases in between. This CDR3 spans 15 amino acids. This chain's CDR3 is CASRLQDFSGNTIYF. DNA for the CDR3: TGTGCCAGCAGGCTACAGGATTTCTCTGGAAACACCATATATTTT.

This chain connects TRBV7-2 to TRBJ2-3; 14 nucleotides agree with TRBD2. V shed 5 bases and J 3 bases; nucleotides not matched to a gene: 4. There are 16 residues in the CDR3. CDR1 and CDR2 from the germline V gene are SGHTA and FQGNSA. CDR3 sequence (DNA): TGTGCCAGCAGCCCGACTAGCGGGGGGGGAACAGATACGCAGTATTTT. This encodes CASSPTSGGGTDTQYF.

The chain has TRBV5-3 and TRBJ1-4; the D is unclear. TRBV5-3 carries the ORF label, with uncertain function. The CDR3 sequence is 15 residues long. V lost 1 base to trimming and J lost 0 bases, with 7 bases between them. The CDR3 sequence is CARSLSTSTNEKLFF. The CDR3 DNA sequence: TGTGCCAGAAGCTTGAGTACATCAACTAATGAAAAACTGTTTTTT.

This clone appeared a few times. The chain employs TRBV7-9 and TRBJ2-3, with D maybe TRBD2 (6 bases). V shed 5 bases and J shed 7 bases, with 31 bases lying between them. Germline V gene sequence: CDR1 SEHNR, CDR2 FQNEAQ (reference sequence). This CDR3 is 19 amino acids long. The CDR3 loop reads CASSLGSGSLPTPAYTQYF. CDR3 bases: TGTGCCAGCAGCCTGGGGAGCGGGTCCCTACCCACGCCGGCATATACGCAGTATTTT.

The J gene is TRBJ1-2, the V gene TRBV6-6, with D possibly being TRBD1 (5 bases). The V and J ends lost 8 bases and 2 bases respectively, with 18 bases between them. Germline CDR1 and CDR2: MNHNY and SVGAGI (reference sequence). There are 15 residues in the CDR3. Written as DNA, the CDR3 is TGTGCCAGCCGCCAGGGAGTGGGGGGGAACTATGGCTACACCTTC. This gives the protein CASRQGVGGNYGYTF.

The DNA of the CDR3 is TGTGCCAGCAGCTTACGGGGGGGAAGAGAGACCCAGTACTTC. Amino acid sequence: CASSLRGGRETQYF. This chain uses TRBV7-2 with TRBJ2-5; 8 bases fit TRBD2. CDR1 is SGHTA and CDR2 is FQGNSA in the germline V gene. The length of the CDR3 is 14 residues. Trimming cost V 2 bases and J 4 bases; bases outside gene matches: 3. The full variable domain, its missing parts supplied by reference TRBV7-2 and TRBJ2-5, is GAGVSQSPSNKVTEKGKDVELRCDPISGHTALYWYRQSLGQGLEFLIYFQGNSAPDKSGLPSDRFSAERTGGSVSTLTIQRTQQEDSAVYLCASSLRGGRETQYFGPGTRLLVL.

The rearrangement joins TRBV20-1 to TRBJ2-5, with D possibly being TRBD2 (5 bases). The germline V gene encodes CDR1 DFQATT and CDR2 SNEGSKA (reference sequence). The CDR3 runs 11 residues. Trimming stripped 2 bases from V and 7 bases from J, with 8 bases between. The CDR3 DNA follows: TGCAGTGCTAGATATCGGGGGACCCAGTACTTC. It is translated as CSARYRGTQYF.

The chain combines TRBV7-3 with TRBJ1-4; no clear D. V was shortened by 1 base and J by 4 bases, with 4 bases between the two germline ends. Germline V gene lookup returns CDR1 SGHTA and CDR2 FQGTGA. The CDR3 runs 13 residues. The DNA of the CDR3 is TGTGCCAGCAGCTTAAACAGTAATGAAAAACTGTTTTTT. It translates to CASSLNSNEKLFF. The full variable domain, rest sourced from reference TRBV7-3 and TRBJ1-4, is GAGVSQTPSNKVTEKGKYVELRCDPISGHTALYWYRQSLGQGPEFLIYFQGTGAADDSGLPNDRFFAVRPEGSVSTLKIQRTERGDSAVYLCASSLNSNEKLFFGSGTQLSVL.

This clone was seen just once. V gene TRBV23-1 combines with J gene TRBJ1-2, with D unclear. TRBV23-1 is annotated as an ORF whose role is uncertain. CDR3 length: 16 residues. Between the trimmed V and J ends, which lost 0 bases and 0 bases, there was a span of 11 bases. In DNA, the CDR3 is TGCGCCAGCAGTCAATCTCGACAACCCACTAACTATGGCTACACCTTC. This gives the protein CASSQSRQPTNYGYTF.

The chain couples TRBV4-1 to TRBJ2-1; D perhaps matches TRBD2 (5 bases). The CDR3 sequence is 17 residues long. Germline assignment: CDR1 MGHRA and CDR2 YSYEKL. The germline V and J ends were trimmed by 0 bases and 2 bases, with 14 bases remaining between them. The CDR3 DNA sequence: TGCGCCAGCAGCCAAGAAGGGAGCGCCACCACCTACAATGAGCAGTTCTTC. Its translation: CASSQEGSATTYNEQFF.

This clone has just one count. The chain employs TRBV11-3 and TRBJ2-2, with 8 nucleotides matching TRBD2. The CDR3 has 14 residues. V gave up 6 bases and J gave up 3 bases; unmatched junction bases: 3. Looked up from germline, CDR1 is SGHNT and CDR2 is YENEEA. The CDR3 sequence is CASSSGADTGELFF. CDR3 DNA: TGTGCCAGCAGTAGCGGGGCCGACACCGGGGAGCTGTTTTTT.

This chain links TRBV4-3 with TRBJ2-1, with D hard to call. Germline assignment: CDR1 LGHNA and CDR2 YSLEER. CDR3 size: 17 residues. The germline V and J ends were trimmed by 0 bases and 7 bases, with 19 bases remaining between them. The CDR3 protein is CASSQDTSPLLRNEQFF. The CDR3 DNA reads TGCGCCAGCAGCCAAGATACTTCCCCCCTCCTGAGGAATGAGCAGTTCTTC.

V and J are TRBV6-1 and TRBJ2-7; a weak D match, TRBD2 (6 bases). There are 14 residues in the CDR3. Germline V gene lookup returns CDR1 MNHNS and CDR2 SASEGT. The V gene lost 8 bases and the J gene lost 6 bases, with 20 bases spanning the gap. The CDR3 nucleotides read TGTGCCAGCCGGAGGGCGTTACCCCCCTTCGAGCAGTACTTC. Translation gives CASRRALPPFEQYF.

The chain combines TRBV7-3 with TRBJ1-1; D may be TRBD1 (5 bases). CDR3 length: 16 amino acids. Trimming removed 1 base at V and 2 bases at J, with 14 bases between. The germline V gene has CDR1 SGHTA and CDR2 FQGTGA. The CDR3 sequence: CASSLNPGGVNTEAFF. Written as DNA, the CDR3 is TGTGCCAGCAGCTTAAACCCCGGGGGGGTAAACACTGAAGCTTTCTTT.

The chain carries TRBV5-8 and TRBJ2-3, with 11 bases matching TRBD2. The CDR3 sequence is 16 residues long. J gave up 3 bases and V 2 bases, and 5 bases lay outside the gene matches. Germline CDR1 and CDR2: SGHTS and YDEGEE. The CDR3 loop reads CASSLVAGGYTDTQYF. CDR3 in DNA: TGTGCCAGCAGCTTAGTAGCGGGGGGGTATACAGATACGCAGTATTTT.

The CDR3 sequence: CASSVGGVDTGELFF. The DNA of the CDR3 is TGTGCCAGCAGTGTTGGCGGGGTGGACACCGGGGAGCTGTTTTTT. This rearrangement joins TRBV2 to TRBJ2-2; tentative D call: TRBD2 (6 bases). Deletions cut 4 bases from V and 3 bases from J, with 12 bases between. Germline lookup yields CDR1 SNHLY and CDR2 FYNNEI. The CDR3 covers 15 residues.

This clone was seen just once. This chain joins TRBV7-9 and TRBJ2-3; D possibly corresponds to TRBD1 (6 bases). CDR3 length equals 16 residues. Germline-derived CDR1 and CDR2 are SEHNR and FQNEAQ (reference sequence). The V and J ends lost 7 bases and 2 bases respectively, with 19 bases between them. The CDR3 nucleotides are TGTGCCAGCAACTCTCTGGGGGCCGTTCTCACAGATACGCAGTATTTT. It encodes CASNSLGAVLTDTQYF.

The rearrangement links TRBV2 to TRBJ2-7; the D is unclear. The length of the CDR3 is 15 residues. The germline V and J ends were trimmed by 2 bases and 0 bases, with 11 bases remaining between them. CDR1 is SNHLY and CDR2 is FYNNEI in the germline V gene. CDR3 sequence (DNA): TGTGCCAGCAGTGAAACCCAGTGGAGCTCCTACGAGCAGTACTTC. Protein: CASSETQWSSYEQYF.

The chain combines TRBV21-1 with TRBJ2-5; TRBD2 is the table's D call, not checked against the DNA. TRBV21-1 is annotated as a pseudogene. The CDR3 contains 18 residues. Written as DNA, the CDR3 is TGTGCCAGCAGCAATCGGCGCTTCACTAGCGGTAACCAAGAGACCCAGTACTTC. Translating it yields CASSNRRFTSGNQETQYF.

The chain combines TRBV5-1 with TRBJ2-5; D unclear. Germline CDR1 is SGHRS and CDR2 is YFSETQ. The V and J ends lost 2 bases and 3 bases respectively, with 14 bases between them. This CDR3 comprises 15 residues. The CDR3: CASSFAPTVEETQYF. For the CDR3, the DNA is TGCGCCAGCAGCTTCGCTCCCACGGTGGAAGAGACCCAGTACTTC.

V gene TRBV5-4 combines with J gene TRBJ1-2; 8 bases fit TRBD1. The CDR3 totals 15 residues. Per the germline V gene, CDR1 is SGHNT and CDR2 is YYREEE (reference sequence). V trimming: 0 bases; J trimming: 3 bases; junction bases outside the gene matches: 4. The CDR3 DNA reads TGTGCCAGCAGCTTGGAGGCAGGGGGCTACTATGGCTACACCTTC. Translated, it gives CASSLEAGGYYGYTF.

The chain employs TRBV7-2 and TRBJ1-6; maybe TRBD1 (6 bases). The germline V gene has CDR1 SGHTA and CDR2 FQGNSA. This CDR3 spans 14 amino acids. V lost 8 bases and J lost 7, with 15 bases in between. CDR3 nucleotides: TGTGCCAGCCACCTACAGGGACAAAATTCACCCCTCCACTTT. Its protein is CASHLQGQNSPLHF. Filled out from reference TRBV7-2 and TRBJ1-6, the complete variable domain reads GAGVSQSPSNKVTEKGKDVELRCDPISGHTALYWYRQSLGQGLEFLIYFQGNSAPDKSGLPSDRFSAERTGGSVSTLTIQRTQQEDSAVYLCASHLQGQNSPLHFGNGTRLTVT.

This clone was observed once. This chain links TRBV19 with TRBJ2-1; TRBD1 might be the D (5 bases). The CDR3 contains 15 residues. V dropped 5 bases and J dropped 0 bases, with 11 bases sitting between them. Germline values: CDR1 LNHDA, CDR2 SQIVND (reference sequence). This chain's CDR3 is CASSVRTNSYNEQFF. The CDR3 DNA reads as TGTGCCAGTAGTGTGAGGACAAACTCCTACAATGAGCAGTTCTTC.

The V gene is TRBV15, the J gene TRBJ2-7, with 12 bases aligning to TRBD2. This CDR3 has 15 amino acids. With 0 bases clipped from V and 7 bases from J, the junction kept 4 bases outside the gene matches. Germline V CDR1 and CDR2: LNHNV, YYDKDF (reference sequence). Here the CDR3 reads CATSRDTSGGQEQYF. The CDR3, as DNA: TGTGCCACCAGCAGAGATACTAGCGGGGGGCAAGAGCAGTACTTC.

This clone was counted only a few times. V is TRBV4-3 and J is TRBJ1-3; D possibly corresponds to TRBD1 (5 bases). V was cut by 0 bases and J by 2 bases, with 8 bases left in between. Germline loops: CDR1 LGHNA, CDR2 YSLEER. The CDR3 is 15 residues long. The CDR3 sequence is CASSQDARAGNTIYF. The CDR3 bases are TGCGCCAGCAGCCAAGATGCCAGGGCTGGAAACACCATATATTTT.

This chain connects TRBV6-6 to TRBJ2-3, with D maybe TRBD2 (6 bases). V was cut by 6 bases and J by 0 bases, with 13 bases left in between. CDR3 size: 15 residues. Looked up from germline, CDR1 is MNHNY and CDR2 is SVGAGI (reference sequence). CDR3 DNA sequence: TGTGCCAGCAGCCCGGGGGTCTGGAGCACAGATACGCAGTATTTT. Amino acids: CASSPGVWSTDTQYF.

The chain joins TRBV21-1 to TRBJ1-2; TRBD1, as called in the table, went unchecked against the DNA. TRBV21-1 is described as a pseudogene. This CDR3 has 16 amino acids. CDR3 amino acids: CASSMGQGARIYGYTF. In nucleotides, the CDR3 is TGTGCCAGCAGCATGGGACAGGGGGCGCGGATTTATGGCTACACCTTC.